Presented here are 30 T cell receptor beta chains from one specimen sequenced in a study of blood T cell repertoires in COVID-19. Produced via immunoSEQ multiplex PCR; TCRdb's table is partial and in-frame only. The sample holds 120,000 or so clones, approximately 82% seen once. Specimen: peripheral blood. These receptors all come from a man in his 60s with acute or convalescent COVID-19.

This clone came up a few times. This chain links TRBV18 with TRBJ2-7; D is possibly TRBD1 (5 bases). Germline V CDR1 and CDR2: KGHSH, LQKENI. The CDR3 is 12 residues long. The ends were cut back, 6 bases at V and 5 bases at J, with 11 bases in the middle. CDR3 residues: CASSSTVDEQYF. For the CDR3, the DNA is TGTGCCAGCTCGTCGACAGTGGACGAGCAGTACTTC.

This chain joins TRBV24-1 and TRBJ2-1; 7 bases map to TRBD1. V shed 9 bases, J shed 6 bases, and the junction held 4 bases outside the gene matches. This CDR3 region has 12 residues. Germline V gives CDR1 KGHDR, CDR2 SFDVKD. The CDR3 protein is CATGGQLNEQFF. The CDR3 DNA reads as TGTGCCACCGGGGGACAGCTCAATGAGCAGTTCTTC.

The CDR3 spells CASTAGQLFSYEQYF. CDR3 nucleotide sequence: TGTGCCAGCACCGCCGGACAGCTTTTCTCCTACGAGCAGTACTTC. This chain joins TRBV6-5 and TRBJ2-7, with D maybe TRBD1 (6 bases). Per the germline V gene, CDR1 is MNHEY and CDR2 is SVGAGI. The CDR3 contains 15 residues. V was trimmed by 7 bases and J by 0 bases, leaving 16 bases between them.

This chain uses TRBV5-1 with TRBJ1-1; D not resolved. Germline-derived CDR1 and CDR2 are SGHRS and YFSETQ. This CDR3 comprises 13 residues. Trimming cost V 0 bases and J 7 bases, with 10 bases left between them. The CDR3 protein is CASSLDHRLEAFF. The CDR3 DNA sequence: TGCGCCAGCAGCTTGGACCACCGACTTGAAGCTTTCTTT.

This rearrangement joins TRBV19 to TRBJ1-5; 7 nucleotides line up with TRBD1. The junction had 5 bases not matched to a gene; V was cut back by 3 bases and J by 3 bases. The CDR3 is 15 residues long. CDR1 is LNHDA and CDR2 is SQIVND in the germline V gene (reference sequence). CDR3 loop: CASSIRTGLNQPQHF. CDR3 in DNA: TGTGCCAGTAGTATCCGGACAGGCCTCAATCAGCCCCAGCATTTT.

This sequence joins TRBV5-1 and TRBJ2-1; TRBD2 agrees at 10 bases. Germline values: CDR1 SGHRS, CDR2 YFSETQ. V trimming: 3 bases; J trimming: 5 bases; junction bases outside the gene matches: 5. The CDR3 is 15 amino acids. The CDR3 coding sequence is TGCGCCAGCAGCTGGCTAGCGGGGGCCCACAATGAGCAGTTCTTC. The encoded protein is CASSWLAGAHNEQFF. The whole variable domain, remainder taken from reference TRBV5-1 and TRBJ2-1, is KAGVTQTPRYLIKTRGQQVTLSCSPISGHRSVSWYQQTPGQGLQFLFEYFSETQRNKGNFPGRFSGRQFSNSRSEMNVSTLELGDSALYLCASSWLAGAHNEQFFGPGTRLTVL.

CDR3 region: CASSLRTSGSKSYNEQFF. As DNA, the CDR3 is TGTGCCAGCAGCTTGAGGACTAGCGGGAGCAAGTCCTACAATGAGCAGTTCTTC. The chain employs TRBV11-2 and TRBJ2-1; 13 bases fit TRBD2. The CDR3 contains 18 residues. The germline V gene has CDR1 SGHAT and CDR2 FQNNGV. V shed 3 bases and J 1 base; nucleotides not matched to a gene: 6.

The V and J genes are TRBV19 and TRBJ2-1; D is perhaps TRBD2 (6 bases). The CDR3 length is 15 residues. The V end was cut by 2 bases, the J end by 5 bases, with 13 bases between. Germline CDR1 is LNHDA and CDR2 is SQIVND (reference sequence). The CDR3 loop is CASSIFSGYHNEQFF. DNA of the CDR3: TGTGCCAGTAGTATATTTAGCGGATACCACAATGAGCAGTTCTTC.

The chain joins TRBV4-1 to TRBJ2-5, with 14 bases identical to TRBD2. The CDR3 is made up of 17 amino acids. Trimming cost V 1 base and J 5 bases; bases outside gene matches: 6. Per germline, CDR1 MGHRA and CDR2 YSYEKL. The CDR3 sequence is CASSQGSGTSGSETQYF. Written as DNA, the CDR3 is TGCGCCAGCAGCCAAGGAAGCGGGACTAGCGGGAGCGAGACCCAGTACTTC.

This chain connects TRBV27 to TRBJ1-6; possible D gene TRBD1, 5 bases. The V end lost 5 bases, the J end lost 2 bases, and 22 bases lay between the germline ends. CDR1 and CDR2 from the germline V gene are MNHEY and SMNVEV (reference sequence). The CDR3 runs 19 residues. DNA of the CDR3: TGTGCCAGCAGTGATACGGGGACTCCTTCAGTCACCTATAATTCACCCCTCCACTTT. Translation gives CASSDTGTPSVTYNSPLHF.

V and J are TRBV19 and TRBJ2-4; D might be TRBD2 (5 bases). V shed 1 base and J shed 3 bases, with 13 bases lying between them. The CDR3 length is 16 residues. Looked up from germline, CDR1 is LNHDA and CDR2 is SQIVND (reference sequence). The CDR3 region is CASSIGSGGSKNIQYF. CDR3 sequence (DNA): TGTGCCAGTAGTATAGGCAGTGGAGGAAGCAAAAACATTCAGTACTTC.

J is TRBJ2-2 and V is TRBV27; 13 bases line up with TRBD2. V lost 2 bases, J lost 0 bases, and 6 bases stayed unmatched. Germline CDR1 MNHEY, CDR2 SMNVEV (reference sequence). The CDR3 consists of 19 residues. CDR3 region: CASSLRRTSGSANTGELFF. The CDR3 DNA is TGTGCCAGCAGTTTAAGGCGGACTAGCGGGAGCGCGAACACCGGGGAGCTGTTTTTT.

In this sample, this clone turned up a few times. This chain links TRBV28 with TRBJ2-2; 14 nucleotides match TRBD2. The germline V gene has CDR1 MDHEN and CDR2 SYDVKM. Trimming took 4 bases from V and 4 from J; bases not matched to a gene: 8. The length of the CDR3 is 18 residues. In DNA, the CDR3 is TGTGCCAGCAGTTCCGGGACTAGCGGGAGTCGGGGCACCGGGGAGCTGTTTTTT. Its translation: CASSSGTSGSRGTGELFF. The full variable domain, its missing parts supplied by reference TRBV28 and TRBJ2-2, is DVKVTQSSRYLVKRTGEKVFLECVQDMDHENMFWYRQDPGLGLRLIYFSYDVKMKEKGDIPEGYSVSREKKERFSLILESASTNQTSMYLCASSSGTSGSRGTGELFFGEGSRLTVL.

The rearrangement joins TRBV10-1 to TRBJ2-7; D unresolved. The CDR3 is made up of 13 amino acids. V gave up 3 bases and J gave up 5 bases, with 11 bases separating them. Germline-derived CDR1 and CDR2 are WNHNN and SYGVQD (reference sequence). This chain's CDR3 is CASSESVEHEQYF. CDR3 nucleotide sequence: TGCGCCAGCAGTGAATCGGTGGAGCACGAGCAGTACTTC.

DNA for the CDR3: TGCGCCAGCAGCTTGTCGGGACTCCTAAATTCACCCCTCCACTTT. Translating gives CASSLSGLLNSPLHF. This chain joins TRBV5-1 and TRBJ1-6; maybe TRBD1 (5 bases). Trimming cost V 1 base and J 7 bases, with 12 bases left between them. The germline gives CDR1 SGHRS, CDR2 YFSETQ. This CDR3 contains 15 residues.

J is TRBJ1-2 and V is TRBV7-8, with 8 bases fitting TRBD1. Germline V gene lookup returns CDR1 SGHVS and CDR2 FQNEAQ. Trimming at V came to 5 bases and at J to 5 bases, leaving 7 bases not matched to a gene. The CDR3 runs to 14 residues. CDR3 sequence: CASSLSTGGYGYTF. CDR3 coding DNA: TGTGCCAGCAGCCTATCTACAGGGGGGTATGGCTACACCTTC.

In its sample, this clone was seen once. The CDR3 DNA sequence: TGTGCCAGCAGTGAATTCCAGACAGGCCTTAATTCACCCCTCCACTTT. Residues: CASSEFQTGLNSPLHF. This sequence joins TRBV2 and TRBJ1-6; tentative D call: TRBD1 (6 bases). CDR3 length equals 16 residues. Germline V gene lookup returns CDR1 SNHLY and CDR2 FYNNEI. With 2 bases removed from V and 6 bases from J, the gap between germline ends came to 14 bases.

This chain uses TRBV6-4 with TRBJ2-7; a possible D gene is TRBD1 (5 bases). The germline V and J ends were trimmed by 6 bases and 6 bases, with 18 bases remaining between them. The CDR3 sequence is 14 residues long. Germline-derived CDR1 and CDR2 are MRHNA and SNTAGT. CDR3 nucleotide sequence: TGTGCCAGCAGGCTTAGGGGCCCCCAATCCGAGCAGTACTTC. Translated, it gives CASRLRGPQSEQYF.

This clone was recorded a few times. The chain has TRBV12-3 or TRBV12-4 and TRBJ2-3; D is ambiguous. The CDR3 totals 13 residues. Trimming removed 5 bases from V and 2 bases from J, with 8 bases in between. The CDR3 DNA sequence: TGTGCCAGCAGTCCTAGGATCACAGATACGCAGTATTTT. This translates into CASSPRITDTQYF.

The V and J genes are TRBV28 and TRBJ1-2; perhaps TRBD1 as D (6 bases). Germline V gene lookup returns CDR1 MDHEN and CDR2 SYDVKM. V dropped 3 bases and J dropped 5 bases, with 13 bases sitting between them. The CDR3 length is 14 residues. The CDR3 DNA reads as TGTGCCAGCAGTTTGTCGGCAGGGGTTTATGGCTACACCTTC. Translation gives CASSLSAGVYGYTF.

V is TRBV4-2 and J is TRBJ2-3; 9 nucleotides align to TRBD2. Germline CDR1 LGHNA, CDR2 YNFKEQ. The length of the CDR3 is 19 residues. With 1 base clipped from V and 1 base from J, the junction kept 12 bases outside the gene matches. CDR3 in DNA: TGTGCCAGCAGCCAAGGCTTAGCGGGAGCACGCCGTGGCACAGATACGCAGTATTTT. This translates into CASSQGLAGARRGTDTQYF.

The chain is built from TRBV9 and TRBJ1-1; 8 nucleotides line up with TRBD1. Unmatched junction bases numbered 8, after V lost 2 bases and J lost 8 bases. CDR3 length: 14 residues. From germline, CDR1 is SGDLS and CDR2 YYNGEE. The CDR3 sequence is CASSVLGQGGEAFF. DNA for the CDR3: TGTGCCAGCAGCGTGCTAGGACAGGGTGGAGAAGCTTTCTTT.

V and J are TRBV28 and TRBJ1-3; the D is unclear. The CDR3 covers 16 residues. Germline loops: CDR1 MDHEN, CDR2 SYDVKM. Trimming stripped 6 bases from V and 0 bases from J, with 15 bases between. The CDR3, as DNA: TGTGCCAGCAGGCTTTGGCAGGCCTCCTCTGGAAACACCATATATTTT. It is translated as CASRLWQASSGNTIYF.

The chain links TRBV7-9 to TRBJ1-2; D possibly corresponds to TRBD1 (6 bases). Germline lookup yields CDR1 SEHNR and CDR2 FQNEAQ (reference sequence). Trimming removed 6 bases from V and 4 bases from J, with 15 bases in between. The CDR3 runs to 14 residues. This CDR3 is CASRPTGPFYGYTF. CDR3 in DNA: TGTGCCAGCAGACCCACAGGGCCGTTCTATGGCTACACCTTC. The whole variable domain, filled in from reference TRBV7-9 and TRBJ1-2, reads DTGVSQNPRHKITKRGQNVTFRCDPISEHNRLYWYRQTLGQGPEFLTYFQNEAQLEKSRLLSDRFSAERPKGSFSTLEIQRTEQGDSAMYLCASRPTGPFYGYTFGSGTRLTVV.

This clone was counted between two and nine times. J is TRBJ1-1 and V is TRBV11-2; no clear D gene. V was pared by 5 bases and J by 0 bases, with 7 bases between. The germline CDR1 and CDR2 sequences are SGHAT and FQNNGV. The CDR3 runs 13 residues. The CDR3: CASSATVNTEAFF. CDR3 DNA: TGTGCCAGCAGCGCCACAGTGAACACTGAAGCTTTCTTT. Together with reference TRBV11-2 and TRBJ1-1, the CDR3 gives the full variable domain: EAGVAQSPRYKIIEKRQSVAFWCNPISGHATLYWYQQILGQGPKLLIQFQNNGVVDDSQLPKDRFSAERLKGVDSTLKIQPAKLEDSAVYLCASSATVNTEAFFGQGTRLTVV.

This clone was detected once. The chain has TRBV9 and TRBJ1-3; tentatively, D is TRBD1 (6 bases). Germline CDR1 reads SGDLS; CDR2 reads YYNGEE. V was clipped by 3 bases and J by 0 bases, with 13 bases between them. This CDR3 spans 16 amino acids. CDR3 residues: CASSGRTANSGNTIYF. The CDR3 DNA reads TGTGCCAGCAGCGGACGGACAGCCAACTCTGGAAACACCATATATTTT.

V is TRBV9 and J is TRBJ2-1, with 12 bases matching TRBD2. V shed 3 bases, J shed 4 bases, and the junction held 5 bases outside the gene matches. The length of the CDR3 is 16 residues. Germline-derived CDR1 and CDR2 are SGDLS and YYNGEE. CDR3 nucleotides: TGTGCCAGCAGCGCAGTCGGACTAGCGGGATACAATGAGCAGTTCTTC. Amino acid sequence: CASSAVGLAGYNEQFF.

This clone was recorded only once. This chain uses TRBV5-1 with TRBJ1-2, with 8 bases that match TRBD1. Germline CDR1 and CDR2: SGHRS and YFSETQ. CDR3 length: 13 residues. J gave up 4 bases and V 4 bases, and 3 bases lay outside the gene matches. The CDR3: CASSSTGGYGYTF. CDR3 coding DNA: TGCGCCAGCAGCAGCACAGGGGGCTATGGCTACACCTTC.

The genes are TRBV30 and TRBJ2-3; possible D gene TRBD2, 5 bases. From germline, CDR1 is GTSNPN and CDR2 SVGIG (reference sequence). Deletions cut 5 bases from V and 2 bases from J, with 14 bases between. CDR3 length equals 14 residues. The CDR3 here is CAWGRSGNTDTQYF. CDR3 DNA: TGTGCCTGGGGCCGTTCGGGGAACACAGATACGCAGTATTTT. Drawing the rest from reference TRBV30 and TRBJ2-3, the complete variable domain is SQTIHQWPATLVQPVGSPLSLECTVEGTSNPNLYWYRQAAGRGLQLLFYSVGIGQISSEVPQNLSASRPQDRQFILSSKKLLLSDSGFYLCAWGRSGNTDTQYFGPGTRLTVL.

The CDR3 sequence: CASSQGDRGYNEQFF. DNA for the CDR3: TGTGCCAGCAGCCAGGGCGACAGGGGCTACAATGAGCAGTTCTTC. The J gene is TRBJ2-1, the V gene TRBV11-3; 8 nucleotides agree with TRBD1. In germline, CDR1 is SGHNT, CDR2 YENEEA. CDR3 length equals 15 residues. After removal of 5 bases from V and 3 bases from J, the junction contained 6 bases not matched to a gene.